The 6 T cell receptor beta chains below come from one sample, sequenced in a study of blood T cells in healthy people across ages. PCR was performed a second time for about 7 to 11 cycles using a sample-barcoded 5' primer and a J-beta primer mix. TCRdb called the 5' RACE reads again in MiXCR, with one record for every CDR3 protein. This table has 650,000 or so distinct CDR3 sequences, 45% to 60% appearing once. The sample consisted of blood. The receptors were sampled from a woman at least 80 years old in good health.

Note on this clonotype: The junction differs from germline at one of its ends, possibly a read error. The chain links TRBV7-3 to TRBJ1-2, with a tentative D call TRBD1 (5 bases). The CDR3 extends over 15 amino acids. Per the germline V gene, CDR1 is SGHTA and CDR2 is FQGTGA. The CDR3 protein is CTSSRAAGTNYGYTF. For the CDR3, the DNA is TGTACCAGCAGCCGCGCCGCAGGGACGAACTATGGCTACACCTTC.

Written as DNA, the CDR3 is TGCACCGCCAAAAGTAACCAAGAGACCCAGTACTTC. Amino acids: CTAKSNQETQYF. The chain has TRBV20-1 and TRBJ2-5, with D hard to call. The CDR3 totals 12 residues. Germline loops: CDR1 DFQATT, CDR2 SNEGSKA (reference sequence).

This clonotype was counted only a few times. The rearrangement links TRBV6-2 or TRBV6-3 to TRBJ2-7; 10 bases match TRBD2. Germline-derived CDR1 and CDR2 are MNHEY and SVGEGT. This CDR3 region has 14 residues. V was pared by 7 bases and J by 0 bases, with 3 bases of the junction left unmatched. The CDR3 loop is CASKASGGSYEQYF. In nucleotides, the CDR3 is TGTGCCAGCAAGGCTAGCGGGGGCTCCTACGAGCAGTACTTC.

The genes are TRBV20-1 and TRBJ2-4; D is undetermined. CDR3 length: 11 residues. Trimming removed 0 bases from V and 13 bases from J, with 10 bases in between. Germline V gene lookup returns CDR1 DFQATT and CDR2 SNEGSKA (reference sequence). The CDR3 bases are TGCAGTGCTAGAGATCGCCTTGAGCAGTACTTC. Amino acids: CSARDRLEQYF.

The chain links TRBV20-1 to TRBJ2-3; TRBD2 is a possible D gene (5 bases). Trimming stripped 3 bases from V and 2 bases from J, with 12 bases between. The germline gives CDR1 DFQATT, CDR2 SNEGSKA (reference sequence). The CDR3 has 14 residues. Here the CDR3 reads CSARPSGSTDTQYF. The CDR3 coding sequence is TGCAGTGCTAGGCCCAGCGGCTCCACAGATACGCAGTATTTT.

The rearrangement joins TRBV29-1 to TRBJ2-5; D perhaps matches TRBD2 (5 bases). V dropped 8 bases and J dropped 11 bases, with 27 bases sitting between them. In germline, CDR1 is SQVTM, CDR2 ANQGSEA. The length of the CDR3 is 14 residues. CDR3 loop: CSSGRWGAGDEQYF. CDR3 in DNA: TGCAGCTCGGGAAGGTGGGGAGCTGGAGATGAGCAGTACTTC.